A selection of T cell receptor beta chains follows, all from one sample in a study of blood T cell repertoires in COVID-19. Measured with immunoSEQ multiplex PCR; TCRdb has only the in-frame clones, and not every one. This sample has 150,000 to 200,000 clones; 65% to 85% occur once, and the top ten carry roughly a fifth. The sequencing input was peripheral blood. These receptor sequences come from a woman in her 70s who had recovered from COVID-19. The CDR3 runs from the conserved cysteine through the conserved F or W. Part of the rows lack a size; the others show once, few, many or a class for expanded clones.

j_call clone_size v_call cdr3_aa
TRBJ2-7 NA TRBV5-5 CASSLWGNLYEQYF
TRBJ1-1 once TRBV9 CASSVVASNTEAFF
TRBJ2-3 NA TRBV18 CASSPPGVSDTQYF
TRBJ2-5 NA TRBV3-1/TRBV3-2 CASSTRTSGGETQYF
TRBJ1-4 NA TRBV30 CAWRWTDEKLFF
TRBJ1-5 NA TRBV5-1 CASSLEGAGQPQHF
TRBJ2-1 NA TRBV6-5 CASSYSSGGEQFF
TRBJ1-4 NA TRBV18 CASSPRSGFNEKLFF
TRBJ2-7 NA TRBV7-3 CASSPTGGRRQYF
TRBJ1-2 NA TRBV6-2/TRBV6-3 CASSYAGPNYGYTF
TRBJ1-2 NA TRBV6-5 CASSIDRDYGYTF
TRBJ2-4 once TRBV18 CASSSFPGRGRVKNIQYF
TRBJ2-3 NA TRBV9 CASSVVSGDTQYF
TRBJ2-5 NA TRBV5-4 CASSRDRSQETQYF
TRBJ2-2 NA TRBV9 CASSVGLAGPTGELFF
TRBJ2-1 NA TRBV3-1/TRBV3-2 CASSPTGGKQFF
TRBJ2-3 NA TRBV3-1/TRBV3-2 CASSQPMGLALGVDTQYF
TRBJ2-5 NA TRBV29-1 CSVWRARLYF
TRBJ2-1 NA TRBV4-1 CASTPRGSGEVFF
TRBJ2-7 NA TRBV7-2 CASSSLAGGGSYEQYF
TRBJ2-7 NA TRBV5-4 CASSPQGGSYEQYF
TRBJ1-1 NA TRBV7-8 CASSFGRGLTEAFF
TRBJ2-2 once TRBV6-5 CASTRGGGTGELFF
TRBJ1-5 NA TRBV3-1/TRBV3-2 CASSFSGAGERGQPQHF
TRBJ2-7 NA TRBV3-1/TRBV3-2 CASSPGSYEQYF
TRBJ2-3 NA TRBV9 CASSPRRDRGQADTQYF
TRBJ2-1 many TRBV19 CATRGRGYNEQFF
TRBJ2-3 NA TRBV5-8 CASSLRAGSDTQYF
TRBJ1-2 few TRBV12-3/TRBV12-4 CASSAQGYGYTF
TRBJ2-2 once TRBV10-3 CAIRGTRENTGELFF
TRBJ1-6 NA TRBV28 CASRSRLSSYNSPLHF
TRBJ2-3 NA TRBV10-3 CAISEPDRGTDTQYF
TRBJ1-2 NA TRBV24-1 CATSDPRQGEDYGYTF
TRBJ1-5 NA TRBV2 CASSETDRSNQPQHF
TRBJ1-1 NA TRBV5-1 CASSFSAENTEAFF
TRBJ1-2 NA TRBV3-1/TRBV3-2 CASSQVPGGTNYGYTF
TRBJ2-5 NA TRBV3-1/TRBV3-2 CASNPRRPGQETQYF
TRBJ2-1 NA TRBV5-4 CASSPVGTLNNEQFF
TRBJ1-5 NA TRBV18 CASSPPGQGIGQPQHF
TRBJ1-2 NA TRBV11-2 CASSKGWNPYGYTF
TRBJ1-2 NA TRBV9 CASSVGPGNYGYTF
TRBJ1-1 NA TRBV15 CATSRDRRGDGARPF
TRBJ1-2 NA TRBV7-3 CASSPTPTNYGYTF
TRBJ2-3 once TRBV9 CASSVRGDTDTQYF
TRBJ1-1 NA TRBV5-1 CASSRDPGDNTEAFF
TRBJ2-7 NA TRBV12-3/TRBV12-4 CASSPGQLEQYF
TRBJ1-2 NA TRBV11-2 CASSLGWGTGATNYGYTF
TRBJ2-5 NA TRBV12-3/TRBV12-4 CASSLARVETQYF
TRBJ1-1 NA TRBV9 CASSPQEVAYTEAFF
TRBJ1-4 NA TRBV28 CASTNGWGENHNEKLFF